The 5 T cell receptor beta chains presented below share a single source sample, sequenced in a study of vaccination and CD4 T cells after COVID-19. No antigens are known for them. Indicated treatment: approximately nine-day PBMC culture with coronavirus spike peptide pools or control peptides (ViraFEST assay). Ahead of the COVID-19 pandemic (2011-2018), the CD4+ T cells of the unexposed donor were collected. Cultured CD4+ T-cell DNA underwent Oncomine TCR Beta short-read sequencing. TCRdb re-called the PCR reads with MiXCR, one entry per CDR3 protein. The data hold 5,000 or so distinct CDR3 sequences, with about 39% observed a single time. Material: CD4+ T cells from blood, cultured in vitro. The source of these receptors is a human donor in good health.

The sample holds a few counts of this clonotype. The V call is TRBV19, the J call TRBJ2-7, with D perhaps matching TRBD1 (7 bases). Per germline, CDR1 LNHDA and CDR2 SQIVND (reference sequence). CDR3 size: 15 residues. V shed 4 bases and J shed 2 bases, with 15 bases lying between them. The CDR3 region is CASSTAGQTPYEQYF. The CDR3 DNA sequence: TGTGCCAGTAGTACCGCGGGACAGACCCCCTACGAGCAGTACTTC. Full variable domain (remainder filled in from reference TRBV19 and TRBJ2-7): DGGITQSPKYLFRKEGQNVTLSCEQNLNHDAMYWYRQDPGQGLRLIYYSQIVNDFQKGDIAEGYSVSREKKESFPLTVTSAQKNPTAFYLCASSTAGQTPYEQYFGPGTRLTVT.

V and J are TRBV6-1 and TRBJ2-7; possible D gene TRBD2, 5 bases. Trimming took off 2 bases at V and 4 bases at J, with 9 bases between the two ends. The CDR3 is 13 amino acids. In germline, CDR1 is MNHNS, CDR2 SASEGT. The CDR3 DNA reads TGTGCCAGCAGTGAACGTGGCGGGTACGAGCAGTACTTC. Its translation: CASSERGGYEQYF.

This clonotype was counted only a few times. V and J are TRBV7-3 and TRBJ1-2; 7 nucleotides align to TRBD1. The ends lost 2 bases at V and 3 bases at J; junction bases unmatched: 6. CDR3 size: 15 residues. Germline loops: CDR1 SGHTA, CDR2 FQGTGA. The CDR3 loop reads CASSLLGGLDYGYTF. The CDR3 DNA reads as TGTGCCAGCAGCTTATTAGGGGGCTTGGACTATGGCTACACCTTC. The full variable domain, rest sourced from reference TRBV7-3 and TRBJ1-2, is GAGVSQTPSNKVTEKGKYVELRCDPISGHTALYWYRQSLGQGPEFLIYFQGTGAADDSGLPNDRFFAVRPEGSVSTLKIQRTERGDSAVYLCASSLLGGLDYGYTFGSGTRLTVV.

The rearrangement uses TRBV5-1 and TRBJ1-5; D unclear. With 2 bases removed from V and 6 bases from J, the gap between germline ends came to 21 bases. This CDR3 is 17 amino acids long. CDR1 SGHRS and CDR2 YFSETQ come from the germline V gene. DNA for the CDR3: TGCGCCAGCAGCTTCATATTTACCGACAAAGGCAGTCAGCCCCAGCATTTT. Its protein product is CASSFIFTDKGSQPQHF.

This clonotype was detected only a few times. The rearrangement joins TRBV6-1 to TRBJ1-1; 7 bases fit TRBD1. Trimming at V came to 6 bases and at J to 3 bases, leaving 4 bases not matched to a gene. Germline lookup yields CDR1 MNHNS and CDR2 SASEGT. The length of the CDR3 is 13 residues. The CDR3 DNA is TGTGCCAGCAGAGGACAGGTCGACACTGAAGCTTTCTTT. Amino acids: CASRGQVDTEAFF.